This T cell receptor beta chain was obtained from a study of cytomegalovirus exposure and HLA in healthy donors (TCRdb year 2017). About the full investigation: An earlier analysis of roughly 500 of the donors reported about 290 Gb of sequence data and 117 million unique TCR beta sequences from 190 million or so T cells. An early release covering approximately 600 HLA-typed donors comprised 300 to 350 gigabases of sequencing data and 65 million to 100 million unique TCR sequences. Of the roughly 390 genotyped donors, over 70% fell in the genetic ancestry cluster associated with self-reported Caucasian donors. The study aimed to test whether signatures of past pathogen exposure could be identified by cataloging public T cell receptors. The study used immunosequencing to profile the T cell repertoires of under 700 subjects and linked those repertoires to cytomegalovirus serostatus. Besides the first cohort of more than 650 subjects, a separate validation cohort made up of 120 different subjects was used. To predict cytomegalovirus infection status, the study brought together high-throughput TCR immunosequencing, statistical association of individual TCRs with disease status, and machine learning. To study patterns of TCR occurrence, a later analysis re-analyzed previously published TCR beta repertoires from around 660 donors and added high-resolution HLA genotyping. In the later analysis, no new phenotypic data were used to find candidate immune exposures; instead, reliance was placed on TCR beta sequences and their occurrence across donors. An earlier analysis of 587 of the donors used high-throughput TCR beta sequencing to judge whether each TCR beta V gene segment behaved as functional or pseudogenic. Donor age, sex, ethnicity and CMV serostatus were compiled alongside the repertoire data. A later genetic analysis used genome-wide SNP genotypes for about 55% of the 666 donors, treating that subset as a discovery cohort. All discovery cohort repertoires had been generated using a single sequencing platform. HLA typing included class I and class II loci at four-digit resolution. Typing coverage differed by locus: A, B, C, DRB1 and DQB1 were typed in roughly 629-630 donors, DQA1 in about 550, DPA1 in over 600, and DPB1 in 450 to 490. Five DR-DQ haplotypes were treated as single units for association and clustering because of strong linkage in the cohort. Across roughly 420 genotyped donors of the cohort, an average of about 250,000 unique TCR beta nucleotide sequences per donor were sequenced, and roughly 17% of those sequences were non-productive.

Details on this clone: Its binding antigen is unknown. No base quality information exists; no much larger clone differs at one position.

Here is what the overall study found, with its caveats: Compared with the approximately 710-donor mean, donors in an Asian-associated ancestry cluster had fewer N-insertions in productive TCRs, according to a later genetic analysis. The presence/absence analyses assumed that sequencing depth was roughly uniform across donors, and that assumption may not be true. The earlier analysis of approximately 560 of the donors excluded some 16 rarely observed V segments, including chromosome 9 orphons, because counts were too low. Most TCR sequences were seen in very few donors, while some public TCRs were found in many individuals. Cytomegalovirus status was reported to be diagnosed by the classifier with high specificity and sensitivity in both the original and validation cohorts. An earlier analysis of approximately 500 of the donors showed that most TCR beta V segments appeared in productive rearrangements either about 90% or about 30% of the time, which broadly matched IMGT annotations. In a later analysis, HLA-associated TCR beta chains were found to be more clonally expanded and to have lower generation probabilities than equally common non-associated chains. A cluster of highly shared sequence variants was judged likely to represent a technical artifact of the sequencing pipeline. CMV serostatus was the only immune exposure information available for the cohort. Three of the identified cytomegalovirus-associated TCR beta chains were confirmed in vitro to be specific for cytomegalovirus antigens. A further reported finding was that TCR beta sequences accurately predicted the HLA-A and HLA-B alleles for most subjects in the first cohort. In a later analysis, most CMV-associated TCR beta chains were found to appear HLA-restricted, with HLA associations seemingly driven largely by CMV exposure. In the study, approximately 160 TCR beta chains were listed as associated with cytomegalovirus. Because the 87-base-pair reads could not distinguish some IMGT-functional V segments, including TRBV6-2 and TRBV6-3, those segments were excluded. Linkage disequilibrium might explain the correlated functional status among segregating V segments, but an unknown experimental factor could not be excluded. In this cohort, only TCR beta chains were sequenced, and detectable features were limited by the absence of alpha or paired-chain data. It was suggested by the authors that the approach could potentially be generalized to other disease states and immunological phenotypes. In a later analysis, around 17,000 TCR beta sequences were associated with specific HLA alleles at a false discovery rate of 0.05. Because some donors lacked HLA typing at each locus, the association tests relied only on the typed subset. When HLA alleles, especially DR and DQ, strongly co-occurred, TCR associations were difficult to assign to individual alleles. A later analysis reported that several top co-occurrence clusters appeared linked to parvovirus B19, influenza, CMV and Epstein-Barr virus. V-gene and J-gene trimming of TCR beta chains was associated with a missense DCLRE1C variant in a later genetic analysis, and the association was replicated in an independent cohort. In a later analysis, the rate of TCR association differed among HLA loci, with DRB1 alleles having the most associated TCRs and HLA-C alleles having the fewest.

The cohort comprised several hundred healthy bone marrow donors. At the time of sampling, every cohort member was nominally healthy, though immune exposures that went unrecorded were likely present. The donor was CMV seronegative and belonged to the group of over 350 seronegative cohort members. A peripheral blood sample was provided by each donor, and peripheral blood mononuclear cells were used for TCR beta sequencing. The Qiagen DNeasy Blood Extraction Kit was used to extract genomic DNA from the blood cell samples. The method behind the library was the immunoSEQ multiplex PCR assay. A mixture of 60 forward primers for TCR Vbeta segments and 13 reverse primers for TCR Jbeta segments was used in the multiplex PCR. A multiplex PCR assay on genomic DNA amplified the CDR3 region of rearranged TCR beta genes. Amplified TCR beta libraries were sequenced as 87-base-pair reads on the Illumina HiSeq System. The published analysis was carried out like this. A later analysis tallied about 77 million unique TCR beta chains across the 600 to 700 repertoires, and some 10 million of those chains were shared by two or more donors. Raw reads were error-corrected and collapsed into unique sequences with a nearest-neighbor algorithm that merged closely related sequences to remove PCR and sequencing errors. To assign V, D and J gene segments, CDR3 sequences were aligned to IMGT reference sequences. For a sequence to be retained, at least a six-nucleotide match to both a V gene segment and a J gene segment was required. A rearrangement counted as productive if the CDR3 had no stop codons and remained in frame with V and J, and every other rearrangement counted as non-productive. CDR3 was defined according to IMGT convention as the region running from the second conserved V-encoded cysteine to the conserved J-encoded phenylalanine. Sequences without an unambiguous match to a single V gene segment were excluded from the earlier analysis of several hundred of the donors. An earlier analysis of just under 600 of the donors called V segments functional above 56.7% productive rearrangements and segregating when the between-donor standard deviation exceeded 5%. A statistical classification framework was developed to diagnose cytomegalovirus status using the catalog of TCR beta chain sequences. In a later analysis, V and J genes were assigned by comparing TCR nucleotide sequences against IMGT/GENE-DB human TR gene sequences. In a later analysis, CDR3 sequences and most-parsimonious VDJ recombination scenarios were assigned using the TCRdist pipeline. In a later analysis, each TCR beta chain was defined by its CDR3 amino acid sequence together with its V-gene family, and reads without a unique V-gene family were excluded. In a later analysis, nearly 600 highly shared, low-generation-probability nucleotide sequences were removed to address suspected cross-contamination and a sequencing artifact. In a later analysis, a clonal expansion index was calculated for each public chain from normalized within-repertoire ranks of inferred template counts. In a later analysis, generation probabilities were computed with a VDJ recombination model fitted to out-of-frame rearrangements, and the resulting probabilities were checked against IGoR. Hypergeometric tests were used in a later analysis to score TCR-TCR, TCR-HLA and TCR-CMV co-occurrence, with a repertoire-size bias correction applied to the TCR pairs. In a later analysis, false discovery rates were estimated by permuting HLA or CMV assignments 20 times. In a later analysis, co-occurring TCRs were grouped using DBSCAN, with TCRdist sequence similarity added in when clustering inside HLA-allele-positive subsets. Repertoires with fewer than 30,000 or more than 120,000 public chains, plus five repertoires with anomalous nucleotide sharing, were excluded from co-occurrence clustering. TCRdb re-hosts the immuneACCESS table, in-frame sequences only. Its copies lack some clones; in the studies checked, an unresolved V gene accounts for under half of them, and the cause for the rest is not known. V and J calls and clone size follow that table, whereas D and trimming were derived from the DNA. For this sample there are about 170,000 clones; approximately 80% appear just once. The top ten clones comprise 1.2% of the sample.

At the junction V is shortened by 4 bases and J by 0 bases, with 14 bases in between. Sequences SGDLS (CDR1) and YYNGEE (CDR2) are obtained from the germline V gene. The CDR3 runs 16 residues from the cysteine to the phenylalanine. The only DNA kept is the CDR3, 48 bases in frame from the first base. The clonotype was recovered from a boy younger than 10 in good health and CMV-seronegative. The receptor chain draws on TRBV9 and TRBJ1-5; TRBD1 is possibly the D segment (5 matching bases). Material: PBMCs. The nucleotide sequence is TGTGCCAGCAGCCTTAGGGGCATCTATAGCAATCAGCCCCAGCATTTT. Its protein reads: CASSLRGIYSNQPQHF. The variable domain in full, with residues beyond the CDR3 obtained from the reference TRBV9 and TRBJ1-5 genes, is DSGVTQTPKHLITATGQRVTLRCSPRSGDLSVYWYQQSLDQGLQFLIQYYNGEERAKGNILERFSAQQFPDLHSELNLSSLELGDSALYFCASSLRGIYSNQPQHFGDGTRLSIL.